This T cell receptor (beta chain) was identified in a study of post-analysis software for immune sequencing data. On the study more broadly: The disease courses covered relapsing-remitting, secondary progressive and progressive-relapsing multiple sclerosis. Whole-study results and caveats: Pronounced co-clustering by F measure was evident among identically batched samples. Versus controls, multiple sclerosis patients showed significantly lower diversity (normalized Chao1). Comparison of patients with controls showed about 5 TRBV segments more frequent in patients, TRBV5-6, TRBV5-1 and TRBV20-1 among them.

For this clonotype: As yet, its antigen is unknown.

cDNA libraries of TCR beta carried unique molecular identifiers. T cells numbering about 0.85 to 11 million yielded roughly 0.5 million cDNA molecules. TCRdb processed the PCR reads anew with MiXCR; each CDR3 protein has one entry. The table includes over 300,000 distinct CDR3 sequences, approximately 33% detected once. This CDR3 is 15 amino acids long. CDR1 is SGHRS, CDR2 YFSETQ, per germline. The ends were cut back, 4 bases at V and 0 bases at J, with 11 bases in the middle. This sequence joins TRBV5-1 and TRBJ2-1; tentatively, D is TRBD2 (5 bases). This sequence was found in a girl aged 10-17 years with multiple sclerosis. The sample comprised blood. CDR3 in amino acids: CASSTGSSSYNEQFF. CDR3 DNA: TGCGCCAGCAGCACGGGATCTAGCTCCTACAATGAGCAGTTCTTC.